This is a list of T cell receptor beta chains from one sample in a study of blood T cell repertoires in COVID-19. Measured with immunoSEQ multiplex PCR; TCRdb has only the in-frame clones, and not every one. The data hold 300,000 to 400,000 clones, with roughly 90% observed a single time. The material sequenced was peripheral blood. These receptors were obtained from a woman aged 65 to 85 with COVID-19, enrolled during active disease. The CDR3 runs from the conserved cysteine through the conserved F or W. D genes are given only for firm matches. Expanded clones get a size class; other rows say once, few or many, or leave the size out.

length,D,size,V,J,CDR3,DNA
13,.,.,TRBV6-6,TRBJ1-2,CASSTDTFYGYTF,TGTGCCAGCAGTACAGACACATTCTATGGCTACACCTTC
14,TRBD1,few,TRBV7-2,TRBJ1-1,CASSPWTGREGAFF,TGTGCCAGCAGCCCGTGGACAGGGAGGGAGGGAGCTTTCTTT
18,.,.,TRBV18,TRBJ1-2,CASSQFTEGISGGGGYTF,TGTGCCAGCTCACAGTTTACGGAGGGCATAAGTGGAGGCGGTGGCTACACCTTC
17,TRBD2,.,TRBV5-1,TRBJ2-5,CASSLGGGGAFRETQYF,TGCGCCAGCAGCTTGGGTGGCGGGGGGGCCTTTAGGGAGACCCAGTACTTC
12,TRBD1,.,TRBV29-1,TRBJ2-5,CSVGQSQETQYF,TGCAGCGTGGGACAGAGCCAAGAGACCCAGTACTTC
12,.,.,TRBV3-1/TRBV3-2,TRBJ1-2,CASSQASVGYTF,TGTGCCAGCAGCCAAGCTAGCGTTGGCTACACCTTC
14,TRBD1,.,TRBV6-5,TRBJ1-2,CASKTDRGNYGYTF,TGTGCCAGCAAAACGGACAGGGGTAACTATGGCTACACCTTC
15,TRBD1,.,TRBV19,TRBJ1-2,CASSFSGTGYNGYTF,TGTGCCAGTAGTTTCTCCGGGACAGGCTACAATGGCTACACCTTC
15,TRBD2,.,TRBV9,TRBJ2-3,CASSYWREGRDTQYF,TGTGCCAGCAGCTATTGGAGGGAGGGTCGAGATACGCAGTATTTT
15,.,.,TRBV6-5,TRBJ2-1,CASMISQGLYNEQFF,TGTGCCAGCATGATTTCTCAGGGCCTCTACAATGAGCAGTTCTTC
13,.,.,TRBV5-1,TRBJ2-1,CASSLNGDTEQFF,TGCGCCAGCAGCTTGAACGGGGATACTGAGCAGTTCTTC
15,TRBD1,.,TRBV7-2,TRBJ1-2,CASSLGPSGGAGYTF,TGTGCCAGCAGCTTAGGCCCCTCAGGGGGCGCAGGCTACACCTTC
16,TRBD2,.,TRBV9,TRBJ2-1,CASSLKGGGAYNEQFF,TGTGCCAGCAGTCTAAAAGGTGGGGGGGCCTACAATGAGCAGTTCTTC
16,.,.,TRBV6-6,TRBJ1-3,CASRPSGSVSGNTIYF,TGTGCCAGCAGACCATCGGGTTCGGTATCCGGAAACACCATATATTTT
14,TRBD1,.,TRBV19,TRBJ2-2,CASIEGGHTGELFF,TGTGCCAGTATTGAAGGGGGCCACACCGGGGAGCTGTTTTTT
13,.,.,TRBV10-1,TRBJ2-2,CASSERGSGELFF,TGCGCCAGCAGTGAGAGGGGGAGTGGGGAGCTGTTTTTT
12,TRBD1,.,TRBV12-3/TRBV12-4,TRBJ1-2,CASSTGQRGYTF,TGTGCCAGCAGTACGGGACAGAGGGGCTACACCTTC
16,.,.,TRBV5-6,TRBJ2-7,CASSLGLRQQNYEQYF,TGTGCCAGCAGTTTGGGGCTTCGACAGCAGAACTACGAGCAGTACTTC
15,.,.,TRBV9,TRBJ1-3,CASSVDGTTGNTIYF,TGTGCCAGCAGCGTAGACGGGACAACTGGAAACACCATATATTTT
15,TRBD1,once,TRBV7-2,TRBJ1-3,CASSQGQNSGNTIYF,TGTGCCAGCAGCCAGGGACAGAACTCTGGAAACACCATATATTTT
14,.,.,TRBV6-5,TRBJ1-2,CASTAGGKVYGYTF,TGTGCCAGCACCGCTGGAGGGAAGGTCTATGGCTACACCTTC
15,.,.,TRBV19,TRBJ1-6,CASSISPSLEGTLHF,TGTGCCAGTAGTATTTCGCCCTCCTTGGAGGGTACCCTCCACTTT
15,TRBD1,.,TRBV6-5,TRBJ1-2,CASRSGTGRDYGYTF,TGTGCCAGCAGATCCGGGACAGGTCGTGACTATGGCTACACCTTC
14,.,.,TRBV13,TRBJ1-1,CASSLSPLGTEAFF,TGTGCCAGCAGCTTAAGCCCCCTAGGCACTGAAGCTTTCTTT
15,.,once,TRBV5-1,TRBJ2-3,CASSLTGPSTDTQYF,TGCGCCAGCAGCTTAACGGGTCCGAGCACAGATACGCAGTATTTT